The 20 T cell receptor beta chains below come from one sample, sequenced in a study of T cell clones after liver transplantation (dated by TCRdb to between 2018 and 2021). Libraries came from the immunoSEQ multiplex PCR assay. This is the immuneACCESS table as TCRdb keeps it, with only in-frame sequences that have V and J called. A part of the clones is gone; compared with another copy, unresolved V genes explain less than half, and the rest is unexplained. A total of 85,000 to 130,000 clones appear in this sample, roughly 80% of them only once. The top ten hold approximately 0.99% of the sample. In the paper's terms, the time point label means: pre-transplant. The source was CD4+ T cells from blood, collected before liver transplant. The origin of the receptors is a human donor who received a liver transplant.

Only one count was recorded for this clone. The gene calls are TRBV27 and TRBJ2-3; 11 bases fit TRBD1. The CDR3 is 17 residues long. Germline lookup yields CDR1 MNHEY and CDR2 SMNVEV (reference sequence). The junction had 18 bases not matched to a gene; V was cut back by 3 bases and J by 13 bases. As DNA, the CDR3 is TGTGCCAGCAGTTTCTTCGCAGGAGGACAGGGGGCCTTACACAAGTATTTT. Its protein product is CASSFFAGGQGALHKYF.

The chain links TRBV7-2 to TRBJ1-1; 8 nucleotides match TRBD1. J gave up 6 bases and V 4 bases, and 10 bases lay outside the gene matches. CDR1 SGHTA and CDR2 FQGNSA come from the germline V gene. This CDR3 region has 15 residues. CDR3 coding DNA: TGTGCCAGCAGCTGGCCGGGCAGGGGGCTGGCTGAAGCTTTCTTT. Its translation is CASSWPGRGLAEAFF.

J is TRBJ2-5 and V is TRBV12-5, with TRBD2 identical over 14 bases. In germline, CDR1 is LGHNT, CDR2 FRNRAP. The V segment lost 6 bases and the J segment 6 bases; nucleotides outside the gene matches: 6. CDR3 size: 15 residues. CDR3 region: CASGLGLAGVKTQYF. The CDR3 bases are TGTGCTAGTGGACTGGGACTAGCGGGAGTTAAGACCCAGTACTTC.

DNA of the CDR3: TGTGCCAGCAGCTCCAATAGCGGGGACAACGAGCAGTACTTC. Its translation is CASSSNSGDNEQYF. This chain uses TRBV7-2 with TRBJ2-7; 8 positions agree with TRBD2. The CDR3 contains 14 residues. From germline, CDR1 is SGHTA and CDR2 FQGNSA. V shed 4 bases and J 5 bases; nucleotides not matched to a gene: 7.

This clone was observed a single time. The CDR3 loop reads CASSGDRTYEQYF. Written as DNA, the CDR3 is TGTGCCAGCTCCGGGGACAGAACCTACGAGCAGTACTTC. J is TRBJ2-7 and V is TRBV18, with 7 bases fitting TRBD1. This CDR3 is 13 amino acids long. Germline V gene data show CDR1 as KGHSH and CDR2 as LQKENI. Unmatched junction bases numbered 4, after V lost 6 bases and J lost 2 bases.

The genes are TRBV18 and TRBJ2-2; D unresolved. The CDR3 contains 13 residues. Trimming shortened V by 7 bases and J by 0 bases, and 6 bases separated the two germline ends. CDR1 is KGHSH, CDR2 LQKENI, per germline. The CDR3 loop reads CASLPSNTGELFF. The CDR3, as DNA: TGTGCCAGCTTGCCTTCGAACACCGGGGAGCTGTTTTTT.

V usage is TRBV5-4 and J usage is TRBJ1-4; 7 bases map to TRBD1. The CDR3 is made up of 14 amino acids. The junction had 7 bases not matched to a gene; V was cut back by 3 bases and J by 8 bases. CDR1 and CDR2 from the germline V gene are SGHNT and YYREEE (reference sequence). The CDR3 reads CASSSSQGVEKLFF. CDR3 bases: TGTGCCAGCAGCTCAAGCCAGGGGGTGGAAAAACTGTTTTTT. Supplemented by reference TRBV5-4 and TRBJ1-4, the full variable domain reads ETGVTQSPTHLIKTRGQQVTLRCSSQSGHNTVSWYQQALGQGPQFIFQYYREEENGRGNFPPRFSGLQFPNYSSELNVNALELDDSALYLCASSSSQGVEKLFFGSGTQLSVL.

The chain carries TRBV4-2 and TRBJ1-2, with D perhaps matching TRBD1 (6 bases). Germline-derived CDR1 and CDR2 are LGHNA and YNFKEQ. The CDR3 has 14 residues. Trimming left V 2 bases short and J 6 bases short, with 13 bases between. The CDR3 reads CASSQQGTRDGYTF. The CDR3 DNA follows: TGTGCCAGCAGCCAACAGGGGACCAGAGATGGCTACACCTTC.

The chain employs TRBV10-1 and TRBJ1-1; TRBD1 might be the D (5 bases). Germline assignment: CDR1 WNHNN and CDR2 SYGVQD (reference sequence). The germline V and J ends were trimmed by 1 base and 1 base, with 16 bases remaining between them. CDR3 length equals 17 residues. In DNA form, the CDR3 reads TGCGCCAGCAGTGAGTTCTCCGGTCAGGGTTCGAACACTGAAGCTTTCTTT. It translates to CASSEFSGQGSNTEAFF.

This chain connects TRBV10-1 to TRBJ2-1; 10 nucleotides line up with TRBD1. With 4 bases clipped from V and 7 bases from J, the junction kept 13 bases outside the gene matches. This CDR3 has 17 amino acids. Germline loops: CDR1 WNHNN, CDR2 SYGVQD (reference sequence). The CDR3 sequence: CASSGRQGAKIGNEQFF. The CDR3 DNA follows: TGCGCCAGCAGTGGCCGACAGGGGGCGAAGATTGGGAATGAGCAGTTCTTC.

The genes are TRBV27 and TRBJ2-1; D is undetermined. This CDR3 is 16 amino acids long. Germline values: CDR1 MNHEY, CDR2 SMNVEV (reference sequence). V lost 5 bases and J 0 bases, leaving 14 bases between the germline ends. CDR3 sequence: CASSPNGVSSYNEQFF. The CDR3 coding sequence is TGTGCCAGCAGTCCTAATGGTGTAAGCTCCTACAATGAGCAGTTCTTC.

The CDR3 bases are TGTGCCAGCAGTTCCTCTCTCGCTAGCGGGAGGGGTGAGCAGTTCTTC. Protein sequence: CASSSSLASGRGEQFF. V gene TRBV27 combines with J gene TRBJ2-1; 12 bases align to TRBD2. J was trimmed by 9 bases and V by 4 bases; bases with no gene match: 10. CDR1 is MNHEY and CDR2 is SMNVEV in the germline V gene (reference sequence). This CDR3 region has 16 residues.

The J gene is TRBJ1-6, the V gene TRBV5-6; D remains unclear. The CDR3 runs to 14 residues. Trimming cost V 2 bases and J 7 bases, with 10 bases left between them. From germline, CDR1 is SGHDT and CDR2 YYEEEE. CDR3: CASSFGPLNSPLHF. DNA for the CDR3: TGTGCCAGCAGCTTTGGTCCGCTAAATTCACCCCTCCACTTT.

The chain combines TRBV29-1 with TRBJ2-1, with TRBD2 matching 12 bases. With V trimmed by 8 bases and J by 4 bases, 3 bases remained unmatched. The CDR3 extends over 13 amino acids. Germline CDR1 and CDR2: SQVTM and ANQGSEA. The DNA for the CDR3 is TGCAGCCTAGGACTAGCGGGATACAATGAGCAGTTCTTC. Protein product: CSLGLAGYNEQFF.

This sequence joins TRBV30 and TRBJ1-2, with D unclear. Germline V gene data show CDR1 as GTSNPN and CDR2 as SVGIG (reference sequence). This CDR3 comprises 13 residues. The V and J ends lost 0 bases and 2 bases respectively, with 7 bases between them. DNA for the CDR3: TGTGCCTGGAGTGTGGAGCGAAACTATGGCTACACCTTC. It specifies CAWSVERNYGYTF.

V is TRBV29-1 and J is TRBJ1-5; maybe TRBD1 (5 bases). The CDR3 sequence is 12 residues long. CDR1 and CDR2 (germline): SQVTM, ANQGSEA. V lost 4 bases and J lost 3, with 7 bases in between. This CDR3 reads CSVGGANQPQHF. The CDR3 region has the DNA TGCAGCGTTGGAGGGGCCAATCAGCCCCAGCATTTT.

V gene TRBV28 combines with J gene TRBJ1-2, with D tentatively TRBD1 (6 bases). This CDR3 is built from 14 residues. Per the germline V gene, CDR1 is MDHEN and CDR2 is SYDVKM. V lost 5 bases, J lost 5 bases, and 15 bases lay in between. DNA for the CDR3: TGTGCCAGCAGTAGAGGGGGGGCCTTATATGGCTACACCTTC. Amino acid sequence: CASSRGGALYGYTF.

V gene TRBV11-2 combines with J gene TRBJ1-2; D gene ambiguous. Germline CDR1 reads SGHAT; CDR2 reads FQNNGV. Trimming removed 1 base from V and 4 bases from J, with 10 bases in between. The length of the CDR3 is 14 residues. Here the CDR3 reads CASSLGTRGYGYTF. The CDR3 DNA sequence: TGTGCCAGCAGCTTAGGCACCAGAGGCTATGGCTACACCTTC.

The genes are TRBV7-2 and TRBJ1-2; 8 bases line up with TRBD1. Germline values: CDR1 SGHTA, CDR2 FQGNSA. The CDR3 totals 15 residues. J lost 8 bases, V lost 2 bases, and 10 bases had no gene match. CDR3 amino acids: CASSLYPGGDFGYTF. CDR3 bases: TGTGCCAGCAGCTTATATCCAGGGGGCGATTTCGGCTACACCTTC.

The V gene is TRBV7-2, the J gene TRBJ1-6, with 9 bases identical to TRBD1. Germline CDR1 is SGHTA and CDR2 is FQGNSA. Germline trimming cut 5 bases from V and 6 bases from J; bases unmatched to any gene: 5. The CDR3 extends over 15 amino acids. The DNA of the CDR3 is TGTGCCAGCAGCAAACAGGGGGCGAGTAATTCACCCCTCCACTTT. It encodes CASSKQGASNSPLHF. The full variable domain, completed using reference TRBV7-2 and TRBJ1-6, is GAGVSQSPSNKVTEKGKDVELRCDPISGHTALYWYRQSLGQGLEFLIYFQGNSAPDKSGLPSDRFSAERTGGSVSTLTIQRTQQEDSAVYLCASSKQGASNSPLHFGNGTRLTVT.